A single sample gave rise to the 23 T cell receptor beta chains below, sequenced in a study of OX40 agonist ivuxolimab in advanced cancers. To prepare the library, the immunoSEQ multiplex PCR assay was applied. The source is immuneACCESS, and TCRdb retained only in-frame sequences with V and J called. Part of the clones is not carried over; for the studies checked, unresolved V genes explain less than half of this, and the remainder is unexplained. For this sample the table gives under 85,000 clones, of which roughly 86% were detected only once. Just over 2.5% of the sample is in the top ten clones. Here the sequenced sample was CD4+ or CD8+ T cells sorted from blood, taken in a trial of the OX40 agonist ivuxolimab. The receptor set was obtained from an adult with an advanced solid tumor such as melanoma, head and neck, liver or kidney cancer.

The chain links TRBV6-5 to TRBJ1-1; D not resolved. Per the germline V gene, CDR1 is MNHEY and CDR2 is SVGAGI. V lost 0 bases and J lost 0, with 5 bases in between. The CDR3 runs to 14 residues. The CDR3 protein is CASSYSMVNTEAFF. CDR3 DNA sequence: TGTGCCAGCAGTTACTCGATGGTGAACACTGAAGCTTTCTTT.

This clone appeared a few times. In nucleotides, the CDR3 is TGTGCCATCAGTGATTCCCCGGGGGGGACTGAAGCTTTCTTT. This gives the protein CAISDSPGGTEAFF. J is TRBJ1-1 and V is TRBV10-3, with D tentatively TRBD1 (5 bases). V lost 3 bases to trimming and J lost 5 bases, with 13 bases between them. Germline V lookup: CDR1 ENHRY, CDR2 SYGVKD. The CDR3 covers 14 residues.

The table lists this clone with a count of one. The chain joins TRBV14 to TRBJ2-1, with 7 bases that match TRBD2. Looked up from germline, CDR1 is SGHDN and CDR2 is FVKESK. The CDR3 sequence is 15 residues long. With V trimmed by 4 bases and J by 7 bases, 10 bases remained unmatched. This CDR3 reads CASSPRGVGLNEQFF. The DNA of the CDR3 is TGTGCCAGCAGCCCACGGGGGGTCGGATTAAATGAGCAGTTCTTC.

This chain connects TRBV9 to TRBJ2-6; tentatively, D is TRBD1 (7 bases). V was pared by 4 bases and J by 0 bases, with 20 bases between. Germline values: CDR1 SGDLS, CDR2 YYNGEE. The CDR3 runs to 19 residues. CDR3 sequence: CASSTPRGTVISGANVLTF. CDR3 DNA: TGTGCCAGCAGCACACCTCGCGGGACAGTAATCTCTGGGGCCAACGTCCTGACTTTC.

The chain couples TRBV18 to TRBJ2-7; D is perhaps TRBD2 (5 bases). The CDR3 covers 12 residues. The germline V gene has CDR1 KGHSH and CDR2 LQKENI. V was cut by 3 bases and J by 4 bases, with 7 bases left in between. The CDR3 here is CASSPRTYEQYF. In nucleotides, the CDR3 is TGTGCCAGCTCACCTCGGACTTACGAGCAGTACTTC.

The rearrangement joins TRBV5-4 to TRBJ2-3; 11 positions match TRBD2. The CDR3 is made up of 15 amino acids. The germline V gene has CDR1 SGHNT and CDR2 YYREEE (reference sequence). Trimming at V came to 4 bases and at J to 5 bases, leaving 6 bases not matched to a gene. CDR3 region: CASSLLAGGVDTQYF. In nucleotides, the CDR3 is TGTGCCAGCAGCCTCCTAGCGGGGGGTGTAGATACGCAGTATTTT.

The chain carries TRBV30 and TRBJ1-5, with 8 bases fitting TRBD1. There are 17 residues in the CDR3. V shed 1 base, J shed 0 bases, and the junction held 8 bases outside the gene matches. The germline V gene has CDR1 GTSNPN and CDR2 SVGIG (reference sequence). CDR3 coding DNA: TGTGCCTGGAGTGCAAGTAGGACAGGGATTAGCAATCAGCCCCAGCATTTT. Its translation is CAWSASRTGISNQPQHF.

This chain links TRBV6-1 with TRBJ2-7; D gene ambiguous. Trimming took off 4 bases at V and 1 base at J, with 11 bases between the two ends. The CDR3 sequence is 14 residues long. CDR1 and CDR2 from the germline V gene are MNHNS and SASEGT. CDR3 DNA sequence: TGTGCCAGCAGTGCCCAGGAACTTTCCTACGAGCAGTACGTC. Protein: CASSAQELSYEQYV.

Here the CDR3 reads CACRRVLSSYEQYF. CDR3 DNA sequence: TGTGCCTGCCGAAGGGTTTTAAGCTCCTACGAGCAGTACTTC. V is TRBV30 and J is TRBJ2-7; D gene ambiguous. The V end was cut by 6 bases, the J end by 0 bases, with 15 bases between. This CDR3 is 14 amino acids long. From germline, CDR1 is GTSNPN and CDR2 SVGIG (reference sequence).

The chain recombines TRBV19 with TRBJ1-4, with 7 bases identical to TRBD1. V gave up 4 bases and J gave up 4 bases; unmatched junction bases: 3. The CDR3 length is 14 residues. Germline CDR1 LNHDA, CDR2 SQIVND (reference sequence). The CDR3 region has the DNA TGTGCCAGTAGTAGGACAGGCCTTAATGAAAAACTGTTTTTT. It is translated as CASSRTGLNEKLFF.

This chain uses TRBV4-1 with TRBJ1-1; TRBD1 aligns across 7 bases. After removal of 0 bases from V and 1 base from J, the junction contained 14 bases not matched to a gene. CDR3 size: 19 residues. The germline CDR1 and CDR2 sequences are MGHRA and YSYEKL. DNA for the CDR3: TGCGCCAGCAGCCAAGATGGAGGGGGACAGAGGGCAGGGAACACTGAAGCTTTCTTT. Residues: CASSQDGGGQRAGNTEAFF.

The chain combines TRBV4-3 with TRBJ1-1; D is uncertain. This CDR3 is built from 13 residues. Between the trimmed V and J ends, which lost 5 bases and 1 base, there was a span of 8 bases. Germline CDR1 reads LGHNA; CDR2 reads YSLEER. The CDR3 DNA is TGCGCCAGCAGCTTGGCAGCGAACACTGAAGCTTTCTTT. Amino acid sequence: CASSLAANTEAFF.

The rearrangement joins TRBV28 to TRBJ2-5, with 8 bases identical to TRBD2. With V trimmed by 3 bases and J by 2 bases, 5 bases remained unmatched. The CDR3 length is 15 residues. In germline, CDR1 is MDHEN, CDR2 SYDVKM. The CDR3 sequence: CASSFGGELQETQYF. The CDR3 nucleotides are TGTGCCAGCAGTTTCGGGGGGGAGTTACAAGAGACCCAGTACTTC. Full variable domain (remainder filled in from reference TRBV28 and TRBJ2-5): DVKVTQSSRYLVKRTGEKVFLECVQDMDHENMFWYRQDPGLGLRLIYFSYDVKMKEKGDIPEGYSVSREKKERFSLILESASTNQTSMYLCASSFGGELQETQYFGPGTRLLVL.

The chain recombines TRBV10-3 with TRBJ1-5; D is possibly TRBD1 (6 bases). The CDR3 has 14 amino acids. Trimming removed 3 bases at V and 11 bases at J, with 17 bases between. Germline CDR1 and CDR2: ENHRY and SYGVKD. The CDR3, as DNA: TGTGCCATCAGTGAACGGGACATATCTAGCGCCCAGCATTTT. It specifies CAISERDISSAQHF.

The chain combines TRBV7-2 with TRBJ2-5; 9 bases map to TRBD2. CDR1 is SGHTA, CDR2 FQGNSA, per germline. CDR3 length: 16 amino acids. Trimming at V came to 1 base and at J to 4 bases, leaving 7 bases not matched to a gene. The CDR3 nucleotides read TGTGCCAGCAGCTTAGGCCAGACTAGCGGTGGAGAGACCCAGTACTTC. This encodes CASSLGQTSGGETQYF.

The chain couples TRBV18 to TRBJ1-1, with 7 bases fitting TRBD1. V was clipped by 6 bases and J by 0 bases; unmatched bases: 13. The CDR3 loop spans 17 amino acids. Per the germline V gene, CDR1 is KGHSH and CDR2 is LQKENI. For the CDR3, the DNA is TGTGCCAGCTCGCCGCAGGGGGTTGGTACGATGAACACTGAAGCTTTCTTT. This translates into CASSPQGVGTMNTEAFF.

The rearrangement uses TRBV4-1 and TRBJ2-5, with TRBD1 as a possible D gene (6 bases). V was pared by 0 bases and J by 2 bases, with 13 bases between. This CDR3 contains 16 residues. Germline CDR1 reads MGHRA; CDR2 reads YSYEKL. CDR3 DNA: TGCGCCAGCAGCCAAGATCGGTCCAGGGGACAAGAGACCCAGTACTTC. Residues: CASSQDRSRGQETQYF.

The chain uses TRBV19 and TRBJ2-4, with D tentatively TRBD2 (6 bases). Germline V gives CDR1 LNHDA, CDR2 SQIVND (reference sequence). The CDR3 covers 15 residues. The V and J ends lost 3 bases and 5 bases respectively, with 14 bases between them. CDR3 nucleotides: TGTGCCAGTAGTATTTTGGGACTCGGCGAAAACATTCAGTACTTC. Translated, it gives CASSILGLGENIQYF.

The chain links TRBV6-4 to TRBJ2-3; TRBD1 is a possible D gene (6 bases). Germline lookup yields CDR1 MRHNA and CDR2 SNTAGT. This CDR3 is 15 amino acids long. Trimming removed 2 bases from V and 4 bases from J, with 13 bases in between. As DNA, the CDR3 is TGTGCCAGCAGTGACGGCAGGGGACCCCCAGATACGCAGTATTTT. Translation gives CASSDGRGPPDTQYF.

CDR3 nucleotides: TGCGCCACCCGGGGAGGGGTGGGAAACACTGAAGCTTTCTTT. Its translation is CATRGGVGNTEAFF. The gene calls are TRBV5-1 and TRBJ1-1; D may be TRBD1 (5 bases). V was pared by 9 bases and J by 2 bases, with 17 bases between. Germline values: CDR1 SGHRS, CDR2 YFSETQ. The CDR3 extends over 14 amino acids.

The rearrangement uses TRBV7-6 and TRBJ2-3; the match to TRBD2 covers 8 bases. The CDR3 runs to 17 residues. Germline values: CDR1 SGHVS, CDR2 FNYEAQ. Trimming took 2 bases from V and 1 from J; bases not matched to a gene: 8. CDR3 bases: TGTGCCAGCAGCTTATTATCGGCGGGGGGACGCACAGATACGCAGTATTTT. Translated: CASSLLSAGGRTDTQYF.

The chain uses TRBV2 and TRBJ1-1, with a possible D match to TRBD1 (6 bases). This CDR3 region has 13 residues. V was shortened by 5 bases and J by 5 bases, with 12 bases between the two germline ends. Germline lookup yields CDR1 SNHLY and CDR2 FYNNEI. The CDR3 DNA follows: TGTGCCAGCAGTTTGACAGGCTCGACTGAAGCTTTCTTT. The encoded protein is CASSLTGSTEAFF.

The V gene is TRBV9, the J gene TRBJ2-3; 9 bases are shared with TRBD1. V was pared by 0 bases and J by 5 bases, with 1 base of the junction left unmatched. Germline values: CDR1 SGDLS, CDR2 YYNGEE. This CDR3 spans 14 amino acids. The CDR3 is CASSVATGGDTQYF. CDR3 nucleotides: TGTGCCAGCAGCGTAGCGACAGGGGGAGATACGCAGTATTTT.